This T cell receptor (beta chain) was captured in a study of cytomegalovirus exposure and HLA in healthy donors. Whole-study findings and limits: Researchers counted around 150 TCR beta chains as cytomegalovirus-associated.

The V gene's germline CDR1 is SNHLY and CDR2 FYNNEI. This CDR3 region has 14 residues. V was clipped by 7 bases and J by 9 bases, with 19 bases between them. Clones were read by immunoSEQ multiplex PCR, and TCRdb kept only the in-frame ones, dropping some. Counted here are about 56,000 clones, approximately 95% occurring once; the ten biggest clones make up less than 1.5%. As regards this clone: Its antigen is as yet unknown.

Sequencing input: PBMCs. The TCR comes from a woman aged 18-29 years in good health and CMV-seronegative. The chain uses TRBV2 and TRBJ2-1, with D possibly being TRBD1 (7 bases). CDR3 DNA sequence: TGTGCCAGCATGGACAGGTCCCCCGGGGGTGAGCAGTTCTTC. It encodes CASMDRSPGGEQFF.